A single sample is the source of the 28 T cell receptor beta chains below, sequenced in a study of cytomegalovirus exposure and HLA in healthy donors. The study ran its PCR with 60 Vbeta and 13 Jbeta primers. Libraries were prepared by immunoSEQ multiplex PCR; TCRdb keeps only in-frame clonotypes and omits some of them. The profile shows roughly 250,000 clones, roughly 70% of them singletons. The sample comprised PBMCs. The receptors here all came from a female donor in good health and CMV-seronegative.

This chain uses TRBV6-1 with TRBJ1-2; D might be TRBD1 (6 bases). Germline CDR1 MNHNS, CDR2 SASEGT. V lost 0 bases, J lost 7 bases, and 21 bases lay in between. The CDR3 runs 17 residues. CDR3 nucleotides: TGTGCCAGCAGTGAAGCGAGAACAGGGAGGGATTACCGTGGCTACACCTTC. Protein: CASSEARTGRDYRGYTF.

The rearrangement joins TRBV11-2 to TRBJ1-1, with D hard to call. CDR1 and CDR2 from the germline V gene are SGHAT and FQNNGV. V was pared by 5 bases and J by 1 base, with 20 bases between. The CDR3 has 17 residues. The CDR3, as DNA: TGTGCCAGCAGCCATAATCCTTTTATCGGGAGGAACACTGAAGCTTTCTTT. Residues: CASSHNPFIGRNTEAFF.

This sequence joins TRBV5-6 and TRBJ2-2, with 11 bases identical to TRBD2. Per the germline V gene, CDR1 is SGHDT and CDR2 is YYEEEE. CDR3 length: 17 residues. Germline trimming cut 4 bases from V and 3 bases from J; bases unmatched to any gene: 8. CDR3 loop: CASSPELAGVDTGELFF. DNA of the CDR3: TGTGCCAGCAGCCCTGAACTAGCGGGAGTAGACACCGGGGAGCTGTTTTTT.

CDR3 amino acids: CASSRGGLGIDGYTF. CDR3 nucleotides: TGTGCCAGCAGCCGTGGAGGTCTGGGAATTGATGGCTACACCTTC. This chain joins TRBV6-6 and TRBJ1-2, with D uncertain. The length of the CDR3 is 15 residues. Germline CDR1 and CDR2: MNHNY and SVGAGI (reference sequence). V dropped 6 bases and J dropped 6 bases, with 20 bases sitting between them.

This clone was observed a handful of times. The chain joins TRBV28 to TRBJ1-2; D perhaps matches TRBD1 (6 bases). The CDR3 covers 15 residues. Trimming stripped 6 bases from V and 6 bases from J, with 20 bases between. The germline gives CDR1 MDHEN, CDR2 SYDVKM. Written as DNA, the CDR3 is TGTGCCAGCAGCTTAACGCTACAGGGTCGTGATGGCTACACCTTC. This translates into CASSLTLQGRDGYTF.

The chain carries TRBV5-4 and TRBJ2-3; 13 bases align to TRBD2. The CDR3 is 17 amino acids. Per the germline V gene, CDR1 is SGHNT and CDR2 is YYREEE (reference sequence). After removal of 4 bases from V and 3 bases from J, the junction contained 8 bases not matched to a gene. The CDR3 DNA reads as TGTGCCAGCAGCCTAGGACTAGCGGGAGAAAGTACAGATACGCAGTATTTT. Translated, it gives CASSLGLAGESTDTQYF.

This clone was observed a single time. The V call is TRBV28, the J call TRBJ1-2; D is perhaps TRBD1 (6 bases). The germline V gene has CDR1 MDHEN and CDR2 SYDVKM. The ends were cut back, 4 bases at V and 6 bases at J, with 33 bases in the middle. The CDR3 covers 20 residues. This chain's CDR3 is CASSSWALGGRGLEVDGYTF. The CDR3 bases are TGTGCCAGCAGTTCATGGGCGTTAGGTGGCAGGGGCTTGGAAGTAGATGGCTACACCTTC.

The sample holds a few counts of this clone. For the CDR3, the DNA is TGCAGTGCTAGAGATCTGAGGGAAGCTTTCTTT. Translating it yields CSARDLREAFF. The chain links TRBV20-1 to TRBJ1-1; D ambiguous. The length of the CDR3 is 11 residues. Germline V CDR1 and CDR2: DFQATT, SNEGSKA (reference sequence). The V gene lost 0 bases and the J gene lost 8 bases, with 7 bases spanning the gap.

This sequence joins TRBV5-4 and TRBJ2-5, with 8 nucleotides matching TRBD1. Germline CDR1 and CDR2: SGHNT and YYREEE (reference sequence). The CDR3 spans 13 residues. V was clipped by 2 bases and J by 5 bases; unmatched bases: 2. CDR3 sequence (DNA): TGTGCCAGCAGCTTTCAGGGGGCGGAGACCCAGTACTTC. Amino acids: CASSFQGAETQYF.

The chain combines TRBV6-1 with TRBJ2-3, with a possible D match to TRBD2 (6 bases). CDR3 length: 13 amino acids. The V end was cut by 7 bases, the J end by 4 bases, with 12 bases between. Per germline, CDR1 MNHNS and CDR2 SASEGT. The CDR3 DNA is TGTGCCAGCATGCCGGGAGTCCCAGATACGCAGTATTTT. This codes for CASMPGVPDTQYF.

V usage is TRBV6-4 and J usage is TRBJ2-7; 7 bases agree with TRBD1. J was trimmed by 5 bases and V by 5 bases; bases with no gene match: 12. This CDR3 spans 15 amino acids. Germline V lookup: CDR1 MRHNA, CDR2 SNTAGT. This chain's CDR3 is CASSPRTGRLNEQYF. DNA of the CDR3: TGTGCCAGCAGTCCCAGGACAGGACGCTTGAACGAGCAGTACTTC.

The CDR3 bases are TGTGCCAGCAGTGATCGACAGGGCACCGGGGAGCTGTTTTTT. Its translation: CASSDRQGTGELFF. This chain joins TRBV25-1 and TRBJ2-2; 7 bases align to TRBD1. The CDR3 length is 14 residues. After removal of 3 bases from V and 4 bases from J, the junction contained 2 bases not matched to a gene. Germline V lookup: CDR1 MGHDK, CDR2 SYGVNS.

V gene TRBV14 combines with J gene TRBJ2-1; 7 bases line up with TRBD1. With V trimmed by 4 bases and J by 4 bases, 7 bases remained unmatched. From germline, CDR1 is SGHDN and CDR2 FVKESK. This CDR3 is built from 15 residues. CDR3 in DNA: TGTGCCAGCAGCCCGACAGGGTTTCGTTACAATGAGCAGTTCTTC. Its protein product is CASSPTGFRYNEQFF. Drawing the rest from reference TRBV14 and TRBJ2-1, the complete variable domain is EAGVTQFPSHSVIEKGQTVTLRCDPISGHDNLYWYRRVMGKEIKFLLHFVKESKQDESGMPNNRFLAERTGGTYSTLKVQPAELEDSGVYFCASSPTGFRYNEQFFGPGTRLTVL.

This clone was observed a handful of times. The chain has TRBV5-6 and TRBJ2-7, with 12 bases aligning to TRBD2. With V trimmed by 3 bases and J by 9 bases, 19 bases remained unmatched. Germline V CDR1 and CDR2: SGHDT, YYEEEE. This CDR3 comprises 18 residues. CDR3 nucleotide sequence: TGTGCCAGCAGCTCCAGGACGTCTAGCGGGAGGGCCCTCCTAGGGCAGTACTTC. Protein product: CASSSRTSSGRALLGQYF.

This clone has just one count. This sequence joins TRBV7-9 and TRBJ1-3; D is unclear. Germline V gene lookup returns CDR1 SEHNR and CDR2 FQNEAQ (reference sequence). The CDR3 has 17 residues. V lost 8 bases and J 0 bases, leaving 20 bases between the germline ends. The CDR3: CASDLEGSGGSGNTIYF. The CDR3 nucleotides are TGTGCCAGCGATTTGGAGGGCAGCGGAGGCTCTGGAAACACCATATATTTT.

With regard to this clone: Other nucleotide sequences in the sample specify the same CDR3. The chain carries TRBV5-4 and TRBJ2-7; 14 bases agree with TRBD2. The CDR3 length is 15 residues. Germline V gene sequence: CDR1 SGHNT, CDR2 YYREEE (reference sequence). Trimming took 4 bases from V and 4 from J; bases not matched to a gene: 4. CDR3 DNA sequence: TGTGCCAGCAGCCCGGGGACTAGCGGGGGATACGAGCAGTACTTC. Encoded protein: CASSPGTSGGYEQYF.

This rearrangement joins TRBV7-2 to TRBJ2-6; weak D call: TRBD1 (6 bases). CDR3 length: 15 amino acids. Germline CDR1 is SGHTA and CDR2 is FQGNSA. The V and J ends lost 3 bases and 4 bases respectively, with 10 bases between them. Written as DNA, the CDR3 is TGTGCCAGCAGCTTCCAGGGGTCGGGGGCCAACGTCCTGACTTTC. This translates into CASSFQGSGANVLTF. Using reference TRBV7-2 and TRBJ2-6 for the parts outside the CDR3, the full variable domain is GAGVSQSPSNKVTEKGKDVELRCDPISGHTALYWYRQSLGQGLEFLIYFQGNSAPDKSGLPSDRFSAERTGGSVSTLTIQRTQQEDSAVYLCASSFQGSGANVLTFGAGSRLTVL.

This chain links TRBV6-4 with TRBJ1-6; D possibly corresponds to TRBD1 (5 bases). The germline gives CDR1 MRHNA, CDR2 SNTAGT. The CDR3 totals 15 residues. The V end was cut by 2 bases, the J end by 9 bases, with 14 bases between. CDR3 coding DNA: TGTGCCAGCAGTGACGGTCCAGGGCCAGCTTCACCCCTCCACTTT. This gives the protein CASSDGPGPASPLHF.

The gene calls are TRBV4-1 and TRBJ1-2; 9 bases match TRBD1. Germline lookup yields CDR1 MGHRA and CDR2 YSYEKL. V lost 5 bases to trimming and J lost 6 bases; unmatched junction nucleotides: 4. The CDR3 is 13 residues long. The CDR3 here is CASSDTGGDGYTF. CDR3 bases: TGCGCCAGCAGCGATACAGGGGGCGATGGCTACACCTTC.

This clone was recorded a few times. V usage is TRBV18 and J usage is TRBJ1-5, with 8 bases lining up with TRBD1. With 2 bases clipped from V and 7 bases from J, the junction kept 4 bases outside the gene matches. The length of the CDR3 is 14 residues. Looked up from germline, CDR1 is KGHSH and CDR2 is LQKENI. Here the CDR3 DNA reads TGTGCCAGCTCACCATCAGGGGGCGGGCAGCCCCAGCATTTT. It encodes CASSPSGGGQPQHF.

The table lists this clone with a few counts. The CDR3 DNA follows: TGTGCCAGCAGCCCAATAGCGGGAGGGCAAAGATACGAGCAGTACTTC. This translates into CASSPIAGGQRYEQYF. The V call is TRBV11-3, the J call TRBJ2-7; the match to TRBD2 covers 11 bases. CDR3 size: 16 residues. With V trimmed by 5 bases and J by 4 bases, 10 bases remained unmatched. Germline V gene data show CDR1 as SGHNT and CDR2 as YENEEA.

The chain employs TRBV13 and TRBJ1-4; 10 bases match TRBD1. The V gene's germline CDR1 is PRHDT and CDR2 FYEKMQ (reference sequence). The CDR3 loop spans 16 amino acids. V was clipped by 4 bases and J by 5 bases; unmatched bases: 7. CDR3 protein: CASSSGTGEKNEKLFF. The CDR3 region has the DNA TGTGCCAGCAGCTCCGGGACAGGGGAGAAGAATGAAAAACTGTTTTTT. Full variable domain (missing parts from reference TRBV13 and TRBJ1-4): AAGVIQSPRHLIKEKRETATLKCYPIPRHDTVYWYQQGPGQDPQFLISFYEKMQSDKGSIPDRFSAQQFSDYHSELNMSSLELGDSALYFCASSSGTGEKNEKLFFGSGTQLSVL.

The gene calls are TRBV14 and TRBJ2-5; D is perhaps TRBD1 (6 bases). Germline V gene sequence: CDR1 SGHDN, CDR2 FVKESK. The CDR3 covers 15 residues. With 3 bases removed from V and 4 bases from J, the gap between germline ends came to 15 bases. This CDR3 reads CASSQGPSRGETQYF. CDR3 bases: TGTGCCAGCAGCCAGGGACCCTCCAGGGGAGAGACCCAGTACTTC.

J is TRBJ2-3 and V is TRBV11-3, with D perhaps TRBD2 (5 bases). Germline assignment: CDR1 SGHNT and CDR2 YENEEA. The CDR3 has 15 amino acids. Trimming left V 0 bases short and J 2 bases short, with 9 bases between. CDR3 nucleotides: TGTGCCAGCAGCTTAGATCGGGGAATCACAGATACGCAGTATTTT. Its protein is CASSLDRGITDTQYF.

V gene TRBV19 combines with J gene TRBJ2-2; tentative D call: TRBD1 (6 bases). The CDR3 length is 15 residues. From germline, CDR1 is LNHDA and CDR2 SQIVND (reference sequence). The germline V and J ends were trimmed by 8 bases and 1 base, with 14 bases remaining between them. DNA for the CDR3: TGTGCCAGTGTACTGGACAGCCTGAACACCGGGGAGCTGTTTTTT. Translation gives CASVLDSLNTGELFF. Using reference TRBV19 and TRBJ2-2 for the parts outside the CDR3, the full variable domain is DGGITQSPKYLFRKEGQNVTLSCEQNLNHDAMYWYRQDPGQGLRLIYYSQIVNDFQKGDIAEGYSVSREKKESFPLTVTSAQKNPTAFYLCASVLDSLNTGELFFGEGSRLTVL.

The rearrangement links TRBV6-4 to TRBJ2-7; 8 positions agree with TRBD1. The CDR3 has 12 residues. With V trimmed by 5 bases and J by 7 bases, 4 bases remained unmatched. The V gene's germline CDR1 is MRHNA and CDR2 SNTAGT. CDR3 residues: CASSHTGGEQYF. CDR3 bases: TGTGCCAGCAGTCATACAGGGGGAGAGCAGTACTTC.

This clone occurred once. This chain links TRBV7-3 with TRBJ1-1; D is unresolved. Germline V gene sequence: CDR1 SGHTA, CDR2 FQGTGA. The CDR3 has 13 residues. The V and J ends lost 9 bases and 2 bases respectively, with 13 bases between them. The CDR3 sequence: CASGSSHNTEAFF. As DNA, the CDR3 is TGTGCCAGTGGTAGCTCGCACAACACTGAAGCTTTCTTT. Complete variable domain (other parts from reference TRBV7-3 and TRBJ1-1): GAGVSQTPSNKVTEKGKYVELRCDPISGHTALYWYRQSLGQGPEFLIYFQGTGAADDSGLPNDRFFAVRPEGSVSTLKIQRTERGDSAVYLCASGSSHNTEAFFGQGTRLTVV.

The gene calls are TRBV7-9 and TRBJ1-2; 9 nucleotides match TRBD1. J was trimmed by 7 bases and V by 5 bases; bases with no gene match: 8. CDR3 length equals 14 residues. The germline gives CDR1 SEHNR, CDR2 FQNEAQ (reference sequence). CDR3 bases: TGTGCCAGCAGCGTAGGACAGGGGAATGGTGGCTACACCTTC. It yields the protein CASSVGQGNGGYTF. The full variable domain, in which reference TRBV7-9 and TRBJ1-2 provide the parts outside the CDR3, is DTGVSQNPRHKITKRGQNVTFRCDPISEHNRLYWYRQTLGQGPEFLTYFQNEAQLEKSRLLSDRFSAERPKGSFSTLEIQRTEQGDSAMYLCASSVGQGNGGYTFGSGTRLTVV.